This T cell receptor beta chain was recorded in a study of blood T cell repertoires in COVID-19. Per the original data handling: Amplification with reference gene primers provided the estimates of nucleated cell counts. Sequencing was performed with immunoSEQ multiplex PCR; in TCRdb, only in-frame clones are kept and a portion is missing. The DNA gave D and trimming, while V, J and clone size come from that table. Of about 64,000 clones in the sample, 88% are singletons; the top ten hold 43%. The receptor's source is a woman aged 55-75 years with COVID-19, enrolled during active disease. The source material was peripheral blood.

CDR3 loop: CASTVTTGASNSPLHF. The CDR3 DNA reads as TGTGCCAGCACCGTTACGACAGGGGCCTCTAATTCACCCCTCCACTTT. The chain has TRBV2 and TRBJ1-6, with 8 bases lining up with TRBD1. J gave up 6 bases and V 7 bases, and 11 bases lay outside the gene matches. Germline loops: CDR1 SNHLY, CDR2 FYNNEI. The CDR3 covers 16 residues. Complete variable domain (other parts from reference TRBV2 and TRBJ1-6): EPEVTQTPSHQVTQMGQEVILRCVPISNHLYFYWYRQILGQKVEFLVSFYNNEISEKSEIFDDQFSVERPDGSNFTLKIRSTKLEDSAMYFCASTVTTGASNSPLHFGNGTRLTVT.